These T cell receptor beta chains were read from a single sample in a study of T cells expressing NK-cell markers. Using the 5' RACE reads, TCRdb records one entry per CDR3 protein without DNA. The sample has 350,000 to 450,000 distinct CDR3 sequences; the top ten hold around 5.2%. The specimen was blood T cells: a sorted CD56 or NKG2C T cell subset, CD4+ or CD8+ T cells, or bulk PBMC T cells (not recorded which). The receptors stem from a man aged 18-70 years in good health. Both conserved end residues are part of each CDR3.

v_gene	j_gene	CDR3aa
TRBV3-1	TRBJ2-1	CASSQEMNSGARNEQFF
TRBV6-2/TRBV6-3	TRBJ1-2	CASSYHRVDGYTF
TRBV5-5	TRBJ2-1	CASRPTGGRRDNEQFF
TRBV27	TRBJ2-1	CASSWAGYNEQFF
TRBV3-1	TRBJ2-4	CASSQQAGARAKNIQYF
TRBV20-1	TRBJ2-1	CSARDRSTSGYLNEQFF
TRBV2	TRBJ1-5	CASSDPGPPRHF
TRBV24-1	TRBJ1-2	CATSDPGQGVYGYTF
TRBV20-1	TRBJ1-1	CSARGRNEEAFF
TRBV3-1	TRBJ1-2	CASSPKVANYGYTF
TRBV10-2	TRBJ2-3	CASSVGTGRGTQYF
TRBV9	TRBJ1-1	CASSGSGTGRPEAFF
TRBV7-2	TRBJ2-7	CASSRAAPTYEQYF
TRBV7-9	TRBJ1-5	CASSFSKDQPQHF
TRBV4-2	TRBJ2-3	CASSQDVGLTDTQYF
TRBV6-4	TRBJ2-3	CASSDGYTQYF
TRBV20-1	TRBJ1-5	CSARDARGPSSNQPQHF
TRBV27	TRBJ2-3	CASSRQTSADTQYF